The 32 T cell receptor beta chains presented below share a single source sample, sequenced in a study of CD8+ T cells in alopecia areata (dated by TCRdb to the late 2010s). The library was produced with the immunoSEQ multiplex PCR assay. For TCR sequencing, RNA was extracted from every sample and reverse transcribed into cDNA to serve as template. In TCRdb, the immuneACCESS table is reduced to in-frame sequences with V and J assigned. These tables do not hold every clone; where another copy was compared, an unresolved V gene accounts for under half, and the others remain unexplained. The sample data list around 140,000 clones, and 40% to 55% of these were observed just once. The ten largest clonotypes hold less than 1% of the sample. According to the study, the label for this sample's time point signals: baseline before oral tofacitinib. The sequenced sample was CD4+ T cells sorted from blood, obtained at week 0. The source of these receptors is a human donor with alopecia areata.

V and J are TRBV5-1 and TRBJ2-7; 7 bases line up with TRBD1. The CDR3 runs 14 residues. From germline, CDR1 is SGHRS and CDR2 YFSETQ. J was trimmed by 4 bases and V by 5 bases; bases with no gene match: 9. CDR3 in DNA: TGCGCCAGCAGGCCGACAGGGAATTTTTACGAGCAGTACTTC. The encoded protein is CASRPTGNFYEQYF.

The chain combines TRBV25-1 with TRBJ1-2; possible D gene TRBD1, 6 bases. Germline CDR1 is MGHDK and CDR2 is SYGVNS. V shed 3 bases and J shed 8 bases, with 22 bases lying between them. This CDR3 contains 16 residues. The CDR3 nucleotides read TGTGCCAGCAGTGAGATTGAGGGGTGGACAGCCGAGGGCTACACCTTC. Amino acids: CASSEIEGWTAEGYTF.

This chain connects TRBV5-1 to TRBJ2-7, with D possibly TRBD2 on 6 matching bases. The length of the CDR3 is 16 residues. V was trimmed by 4 bases and J by 1 base, leaving 18 bases between them. Germline V gives CDR1 SGHRS, CDR2 YFSETQ. The CDR3 loop is CASSHRGTRVSYEQYF. Here the CDR3 DNA reads TGCGCCAGCAGCCACCGGGGGACCAGGGTTTCCTACGAGCAGTACTTC.

CDR3 DNA sequence: TGTGCCAGCAGCCCCGGCCCCCCTACGAAGCAGTACTTC. Translation: CASSPGPPTKQYF. The genes are TRBV7-2 and TRBJ2-7; the D is unclear. With 5 bases removed from V and 8 bases from J, the gap between germline ends came to 16 bases. Germline values: CDR1 SGHTA, CDR2 FQGNSA. The CDR3 length is 13 residues.

The V and J genes are TRBV5-8 and TRBJ2-3; maybe TRBD2 (6 bases). There are 16 residues in the CDR3. V dropped 4 bases and J dropped 3 bases, with 18 bases sitting between them. Looked up from germline, CDR1 is SGHTS and CDR2 is YDEGEE. The DNA for the CDR3 is TGTGCCAGCAGCCACGCGCGGGGAGGTTGGACAGATACGCAGTATTTT. Its protein is CASSHARGGWTDTQYF.

The rearrangement joins TRBV7-3 to TRBJ2-5; maybe TRBD2 (6 bases). This CDR3 contains 17 residues. Trimming removed 2 bases at V and 3 bases at J, with 19 bases between. CDR1 is SGHTA, CDR2 FQGTGA, per germline. The CDR3 DNA is TGTGCCAGCAGCTTATTACGGCTAGCGAGTCATAAAGAGACCCAGTACTTC. Encoded protein: CASSLLRLASHKETQYF.

This clone was seen more than once but under ten times. The chain carries TRBV15 and TRBJ2-3; D perhaps matches TRBD2 (7 bases). The germline V gene has CDR1 LNHNV and CDR2 YYDKDF (reference sequence). The CDR3 extends over 15 amino acids. V lost 5 bases and J 4 bases, leaving 16 bases between the germline ends. This chain's CDR3 is CATSAYTGGADTQYF. As DNA, the CDR3 is TGTGCCACCAGCGCCTATACGGGGGGCGCAGATACGCAGTATTTT.

The J gene is TRBJ1-5, the V gene TRBV6-5; D unclear. CDR1 is MNHEY, CDR2 SVGAGI, per germline. V was cut by 4 bases and J by 3 bases, with 10 bases left in between. CDR3 length equals 14 residues. In nucleotides, the CDR3 is TGTGCCAGCAGTTCTGGGCAGTACAATCAGCCCCAGCATTTT. It yields the protein CASSSGQYNQPQHF.

The rearrangement joins TRBV29-1 to TRBJ2-7; 7 bases map to TRBD2. The CDR3 sequence is 12 residues long. CDR1 and CDR2 from the germline V gene are SQVTM and ANQGSEA. The junction had 7 bases not matched to a gene; V was cut back by 5 bases and J by 6 bases. CDR3 residues: CSVRGGSSEQYF. In nucleotides, the CDR3 is TGCAGCGTTCGGGGCGGGAGTAGCGAGCAGTACTTC.

The rearrangement links TRBV19 to TRBJ2-4; D may be TRBD1 or TRBD2 (5 bases each). Trimming took 5 bases from V and 15 from J, leaving 20 bases between them. The CDR3 contains 13 residues. Germline values: CDR1 LNHDA, CDR2 SQIVND (reference sequence). CDR3 bases: TGTGCCAGTAGTTCGAGTTTCCGGGGACGCGGGTACTTC. Protein: CASSSSFRGRGYF.

Comments on this clone: Other DNA variants within this sample encode the same CDR3. The V call is TRBV30, the J call TRBJ1-5, with D possibly TRBD1 on 6 matching bases. CDR1 GTSNPN and CDR2 SVGIG come from the germline V gene (reference sequence). Trimming pared 0 bases from V and 7 bases from J, leaving 7 bases between. This CDR3 has 12 residues. The CDR3 here is CAWSVGGQPQHF. The CDR3 nucleotides read TGTGCCTGGAGTGTAGGGGGGCAGCCCCAGCATTTT.

The V call is TRBV29-1, the J call TRBJ2-3; D unresolved. CDR3 size: 14 residues. Germline-derived CDR1 and CDR2 are SQVTM and ANQGSEA. Trimming removed 3 bases from V and 0 bases from J, with 10 bases in between. DNA of the CDR3: TGCAGCGTTGATCTCAGACATAGCACAGATACGCAGTATTTT. As protein: CSVDLRHSTDTQYF.

The chain combines TRBV30 with TRBJ1-2, with 7 positions matching TRBD1. Germline V gene data show CDR1 as GTSNPN and CDR2 as SVGIG (reference sequence). Trimming at V came to 3 bases and at J to 4 bases, leaving 11 bases not matched to a gene. This CDR3 has 15 amino acids. The CDR3 DNA reads TGTGCCTGGAGCGCTACAGGGGCGGCTCCCTATGGCTACACCTTC. Protein product: CAWSATGAAPYGYTF.

Only a few counts were recorded for this clone. This rearrangement joins TRBV5-1 to TRBJ1-1; D remains unclear. CDR1 and CDR2 (germline): SGHRS, YFSETQ. The CDR3 totals 13 residues. V lost 0 bases, J lost 1 base, and 4 bases lay in between. The CDR3 DNA follows: TGCGCCAGCAGCTTGGATTCGAACACTGAAGCTTTCTTT. This sequence encodes CASSLDSNTEAFF.

CDR3 sequence reads: CASSASRNQPQHF. The CDR3 DNA reads TGTGCCAGCAGCGCCAGTAGAAATCAGCCCCAGCATTTT. The J gene is TRBJ1-5, the V gene TRBV13; D remains ambiguous. This CDR3 is 13 amino acids long. Trimming pared 5 bases from V and 4 bases from J, leaving 9 bases between. Germline assignment: CDR1 PRHDT and CDR2 FYEKMQ (reference sequence). Complete variable domain (other parts from reference TRBV13 and TRBJ1-5): AAGVIQSPRHLIKEKRETATLKCYPIPRHDTVYWYQQGPGQDPQFLISFYEKMQSDKGSIPDRFSAQQFSDYHSELNMSSLELGDSALYFCASSASRNQPQHFGDGTRLSIL.

This clone was counted a few times. The chain couples TRBV10-3 to TRBJ2-3; D could derive from TRBD1 or TRBD2 (6 bases each). The CDR3 totals 16 residues. The V end lost 5 bases, the J end lost 0 bases, and 15 bases lay between the germline ends. The germline CDR1 and CDR2 sequences are ENHRY and SYGVKD. The CDR3 region is CAISRGADSSTDTQYF. CDR3 DNA: TGTGCCATCAGTAGGGGGGCGGACTCTAGCACAGATACGCAGTATTTT.

This clone was detected many times. CDR3 nucleotide sequence: TGTGCCAGCAGCTTAGGTGCGGCGGGAGCGTTCGATACGCAGTATTTT. This gives the protein CASSLGAAGAFDTQYF. The rearrangement uses TRBV7-9 and TRBJ2-3, with 7 bases matching TRBD2. CDR1 and CDR2 from the germline V gene are SEHNR and FQNEAQ (reference sequence). V shed 1 base, J shed 6 bases, and the junction held 10 bases outside the gene matches. The CDR3 totals 16 residues.

The chain has TRBV10-3 and TRBJ1-5; D is ambiguous. Germline CDR1 is ENHRY and CDR2 is SYGVKD. Between the trimmed V and J ends, which lost 3 bases and 3 bases, there was a span of 9 bases. There are 14 residues in the CDR3. The CDR3: CAISDSGDNQPQHF. CDR3 in DNA: TGTGCCATCAGTGACTCCGGGGACAATCAGCCCCAGCATTTT.

This chain connects TRBV7-2 to TRBJ1-5, with D possibly TRBD1 on 5 matching bases. Trimming took 2 bases from V and 5 from J, leaving 7 bases between them. CDR1 SGHTA and CDR2 FQGNSA come from the germline V gene. CDR3 length equals 13 residues. CDR3 coding DNA: TGTGCCAGCAGCTTACAGGGACATCAGCCCCAGCATTTT. Translated: CASSLQGHQPQHF.

This chain connects TRBV5-6 to TRBJ2-5; the D gene is possibly TRBD2 (5 bases). CDR3 length equals 13 residues. Germline CDR1 and CDR2: SGHDT and YYEEEE. The V and J ends lost 4 bases and 5 bases respectively, with 12 bases between them. CDR3 nucleotide sequence: TGTGCCAGCAGCCAAATACTAGGGGAGACCCAGTACTTC. It translates to CASSQILGETQYF.

This clone has only a few counts. The chain recombines TRBV29-1 with TRBJ2-3; possibly TRBD1 for D (6 bases). The CDR3 runs 15 residues. The germline gives CDR1 SQVTM, CDR2 ANQGSEA. With 3 bases removed from V and 3 bases from J, the gap between germline ends came to 16 bases. CDR3 amino acids: CSVDSDEGVTDTQYF. CDR3 bases: TGCAGCGTTGATAGCGATGAGGGGGTAACAGATACGCAGTATTTT.

The chain recombines TRBV15 with TRBJ2-1; D tentatively reads TRBD1 or TRBD2 (6 bases each). This CDR3 spans 18 amino acids. Per the germline V gene, CDR1 is LNHNV and CDR2 is YYDKDF (reference sequence). V lost 3 bases and J 0 bases, leaving 18 bases between the germline ends. The DNA of the CDR3 is TGTGCCACCAGCAGCCCTTTTGTAAGGGGGGCCTCCTACAATGAGCAGTTCTTC. Translation: CATSSPFVRGASYNEQFF.

This clone was seen more than once but under ten times. V gene TRBV7-2 combines with J gene TRBJ2-1; 10 bases fit TRBD2. The CDR3 is 15 residues long. Germline lookup yields CDR1 SGHTA and CDR2 FQGNSA. V shed 5 bases and J 3 bases; nucleotides not matched to a gene: 4. As DNA, the CDR3 is TGTGCCAGCAGCCCTAGCGGGAGTGGCTACAATGAGCAGTTCTTC. Its translation: CASSPSGSGYNEQFF.

This sequence joins TRBV15 and TRBJ1-1; 7 nucleotides match TRBD1. The trim removed 0 bases at V and 4 bases at J, leaving 5 bases unmatched. The CDR3 is 15 residues long. Germline V gene sequence: CDR1 LNHNV, CDR2 YYDKDF (reference sequence). CDR3 amino acids: CATSRDLHRGTEAFF. In DNA form, the CDR3 reads TGTGCCACCAGCAGAGATTTGCACAGGGGCACTGAAGCTTTCTTT.

The genes are TRBV23-1 and TRBJ1-2, with unresolved D. TRBV23-1 is an open reading frame whose function is uncertain. Trimming stripped 0 bases from V and 7 bases from J, with 15 bases between. This CDR3 has 15 amino acids. CDR3 DNA sequence: TGCGCCAGCAGTCAATCGGTTGGCCCGAGGGCTGGCTACACCTTC. Protein sequence: CASSQSVGPRAGYTF.

This clone was observed once. DNA of the CDR3: TGTGCCAGCTCACCACCGGGGGCGATAGCCAAAAACATTCAGTACTTC. Translating it yields CASSPPGAIAKNIQYF. V and J are TRBV18 and TRBJ2-4, with D perhaps matching TRBD1 (6 bases). V was pared by 0 bases and J by 0 bases, with 9 bases between. Germline V gene sequence: CDR1 KGHSH, CDR2 LQKENI. This CDR3 spans 16 amino acids.

The genes are TRBV2 and TRBJ1-2; tentative D call: TRBD1 (5 bases). Per the germline V gene, CDR1 is SNHLY and CDR2 is FYNNEI. Trimming took off 4 bases at V and 8 bases at J, with 11 bases between the two ends. The CDR3 contains 12 residues. The CDR3 region is CASSANRSGYTF. Written as DNA, the CDR3 is TGTGCCAGCAGTGCGAACAGGAGCGGCTACACCTTC.

The CDR3 here is CASSSWAAGANVLTF. CDR3 sequence (DNA): TGTGCCAGCAGTTCCTGGGCGGCTGGGGCCAACGTCCTGACTTTC. This chain connects TRBV27 to TRBJ2-6, with unresolved D. Germline V gene lookup returns CDR1 MNHEY and CDR2 SMNVEV (reference sequence). Between the trimmed V and J ends, which lost 4 bases and 2 bases, there was a span of 9 bases. The CDR3 is made up of 15 amino acids. The entire variable domain, with the rest obtained from reference TRBV27 and TRBJ2-6, is as follows: EAQVTQNPRYLITVTGKKLTVTCSQNMNHEYMSWYRQDPGLGLRQIYYSMNVEVTDKGDVPEGYKVSRKEKRNFPLILESPSPNQTSLYFCASSSWAAGANVLTFGAGSRLTVL.

The chain joins TRBV30 to TRBJ1-5; D gene ambiguous. V lost 4 bases and J 9 bases, leaving 16 bases between the germline ends. This CDR3 region has 13 residues. Per germline, CDR1 GTSNPN and CDR2 SVGIG (reference sequence). The DNA for the CDR3 is TGTGCCTGGACCCGACGGGAGGAGGGGCCCCAGCATTTT. Protein product: CAWTRREEGPQHF.

To note about this clone: Other DNA sequences of this sample code for an identical CDR3. The chain carries TRBV4-1 and TRBJ1-5; unclear D gene. Deletions cut 1 base from V and 0 bases from J, with 4 bases between. The CDR3 totals 14 residues. The germline V gene encodes CDR1 MGHRA and CDR2 YSYEKL. CDR3 in DNA: TGCGCCAGCAGCCAAGTTTTTAGCAATCAGCCCCAGCATTTT. Translation: CASSQVFSNQPQHF.

Only a few counts were recorded for this clone. This chain joins TRBV5-1 and TRBJ2-1; D gene ambiguous. Per the germline V gene, CDR1 is SGHRS and CDR2 is YFSETQ. V was pared by 0 bases and J by 8 bases, with 15 bases between. This CDR3 has 15 amino acids. The DNA for the CDR3 is TGCGCCAGCAGCTTGGCCGGTTTACAGTACCATGAGCAGTTCTTC. Translating it yields CASSLAGLQYHEQFF.

The gene calls are TRBV5-4 and TRBJ2-5, with D possibly matching TRBD1 (6 bases). Trimming cost V 4 bases and J 2 bases, with 9 bases left between them. Germline V gene lookup returns CDR1 SGHNT and CDR2 YYREEE (reference sequence). The CDR3 loop spans 13 amino acids. CDR3: CASSGTLQETQYF. CDR3 nucleotide sequence: TGTGCCAGCAGCGGGACATTACAAGAGACCCAGTACTTC.